This T cell receptor (beta chain) was identified during a study of shared clonotypes between healthy human individuals. About this clone: This may come from a read error, since a much larger clone is one base off. In the same sample, other DNA sequences code for this CDR3.

TCRdb keeps only in-frame clones here, not all; method: immunoSEQ multiplex PCR. The data show 2 million to 2.5 million clones, with about 95% seen just once and about 0.13% held by the top ten. CDR1 is MDHEN, CDR2 SYDVKM, per germline. This CDR3 has 14 residues. The CD4+ fraction was divided into a CD45RA+ naive subset and a CD45RA-negative memory subset. This chain links TRBV28 with TRBJ1-6, with D perhaps matching TRBD1 (5 bases). This clonotype was obtained from a man younger than 30 in good health. The material sequenced was naive CD4+ T cells sorted from blood. Documented subset: CD45RA+ positively selected. CDR3 amino acids: CASSLRQGRSPLHF. In nucleotides, the CDR3 is TGCGCCAGCAGTTTAAGGCAGGGACGGTCACCCCTCCACTTT.